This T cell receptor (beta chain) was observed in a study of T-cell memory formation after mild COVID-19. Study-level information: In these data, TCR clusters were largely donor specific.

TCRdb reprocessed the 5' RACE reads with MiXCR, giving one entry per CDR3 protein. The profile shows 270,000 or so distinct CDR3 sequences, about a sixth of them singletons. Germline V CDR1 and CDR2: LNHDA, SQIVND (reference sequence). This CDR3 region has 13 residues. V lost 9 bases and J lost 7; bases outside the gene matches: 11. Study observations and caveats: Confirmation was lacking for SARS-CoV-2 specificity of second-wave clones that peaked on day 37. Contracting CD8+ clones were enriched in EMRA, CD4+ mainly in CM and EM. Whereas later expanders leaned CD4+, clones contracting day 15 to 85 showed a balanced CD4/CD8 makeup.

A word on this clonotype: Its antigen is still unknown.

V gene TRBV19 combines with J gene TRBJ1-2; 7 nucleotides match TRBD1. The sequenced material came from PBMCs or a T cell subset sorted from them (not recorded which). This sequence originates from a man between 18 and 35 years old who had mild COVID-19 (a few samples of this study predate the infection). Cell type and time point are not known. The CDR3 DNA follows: TGTGCCAGCTTGTCAGGGGGTGCCGGTGGCTACACCTTC. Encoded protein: CASLSGGAGGYTF.